These 8 T cell receptor beta chains share one sample of origin, sequenced in a study of cytotoxic CD8 clonotypes in ibrutinib-treated CLL. The protocol was immunoSEQ multiplex PCR, while the TCRdb copy is restricted to in-frame clones and leaves out a portion. The data contain 300,000 to 400,000 clones, roughly 67% of them singletons. The sample here was PBMCs, taken after 36 months of ibrutinib treatment. The source is a human donor with chronic lymphocytic leukemia.

J is TRBJ2-7 and V is TRBV7-9; TRBD2 matches at 11 bases. Per germline, CDR1 SEHNR and CDR2 FQNEAQ (reference sequence). V gave up 4 bases and J gave up 3 bases; unmatched junction bases: 8. CDR3 length: 16 residues. CDR3 amino acids: CASSSTLAGVLYEQYF. The CDR3 bases are TGTGCCAGCAGCTCTACACTAGCGGGAGTACTCTACGAGCAGTACTTC. Full variable domain (outside the CDR3, taken from reference TRBV7-9 and TRBJ2-7): DTGVSQNPRHKITKRGQNVTFRCDPISEHNRLYWYRQTLGQGPEFLTYFQNEAQLEKSRLLSDRFSAERPKGSFSTLEIQRTEQGDSAMYLCASSSTLAGVLYEQYFGPGTRLTVT.

This chain uses TRBV7-6 with TRBJ2-3; 9 bases fit TRBD2. The CDR3 is 21 amino acids. Germline loops: CDR1 SGHVS, CDR2 FNYEAQ. Trimming took 0 bases from V and 2 from J; bases not matched to a gene: 18. The CDR3 loop reads CASSLAPPRTSAGMYTDTQYF. The DNA of the CDR3 is TGTGCCAGCAGCTTAGCCCCTCCTAGGACTAGCGCGGGAATGTACACAGATACGCAGTATTTT.

This clone has only one observation. The chain couples TRBV28 to TRBJ2-1; 8 nucleotides align to TRBD1. The CDR3 is made up of 15 amino acids. V lost 2 bases, J lost 8 bases, and 8 bases stayed unmatched. CDR1 MDHEN and CDR2 SYDVKM come from the germline V gene. The DNA for the CDR3 is TGTGCCAGCAGTTTAGGCAGGGGGCCCGACTATGAGCAGTTCTTC. Protein: CASSLGRGPDYEQFF.

The rearrangement links TRBV9 to TRBJ1-6; 8 nucleotides agree with TRBD1. The CDR3 runs to 20 residues. V lost 0 bases, J lost 0 bases, and 11 bases stayed unmatched. Germline V gene data show CDR1 as SGDLS and CDR2 as YYNGEE. This CDR3 is CASSVVPLRQGSSYNSPLHF. The DNA of the CDR3 is TGTGCCAGCAGCGTAGTCCCCTTGCGACAGGGGAGCTCCTATAATTCACCCCTCCACTTT.

The chain couples TRBV19 to TRBJ1-1; no clear D gene. V gave up 6 bases and J gave up 5 bases, with 13 bases separating them. Germline V lookup: CDR1 LNHDA, CDR2 SQIVND (reference sequence). This CDR3 is 13 amino acids long. In DNA form, the CDR3 reads TGTGCCAGTAGCCCGGGGAAACCGACTGAAGCTTTCTTT. Amino acids: CASSPGKPTEAFF.

This clone turned up a few times. The chain recombines TRBV27 with TRBJ1-6, with no clear D. The germline V gene encodes CDR1 MNHEY and CDR2 SMNVEV (reference sequence). Trimming stripped 7 bases from V and 10 bases from J, with 14 bases between. This CDR3 comprises 13 residues. The CDR3 bases are TGTGCCAGCATCTTCCTACTAATCTCACCCCTCCACTTT. Translation gives CASIFLLISPLHF.

This clone was seen just once. The rearrangement links TRBV28 to TRBJ2-5, with 9 bases matching TRBD1. The CDR3 covers 19 residues. Germline V gene sequence: CDR1 MDHEN, CDR2 SYDVKM. The V and J ends lost 6 bases and 3 bases, in that order; junction bases with no gene match: 20. The CDR3, as DNA: TGTGCCAGCAGATTACTCACCGGGACAGGGCTTAGTTGGGAAGAGACCCAGTACTTC. This translates into CASRLLTGTGLSWEETQYF.

The chain joins TRBV5-1 to TRBJ1-2, with D possibly matching TRBD1 (6 bases). Trimming removed 4 bases at V and 4 bases at J, with 11 bases between. Per the germline V gene, CDR1 is SGHRS and CDR2 is YFSETQ. This CDR3 region has 13 residues. Written as DNA, the CDR3 is TGCGCCAGCAGCAGGGGGGTTATCTATGGCTACACCTTC. This encodes CASSRGVIYGYTF.